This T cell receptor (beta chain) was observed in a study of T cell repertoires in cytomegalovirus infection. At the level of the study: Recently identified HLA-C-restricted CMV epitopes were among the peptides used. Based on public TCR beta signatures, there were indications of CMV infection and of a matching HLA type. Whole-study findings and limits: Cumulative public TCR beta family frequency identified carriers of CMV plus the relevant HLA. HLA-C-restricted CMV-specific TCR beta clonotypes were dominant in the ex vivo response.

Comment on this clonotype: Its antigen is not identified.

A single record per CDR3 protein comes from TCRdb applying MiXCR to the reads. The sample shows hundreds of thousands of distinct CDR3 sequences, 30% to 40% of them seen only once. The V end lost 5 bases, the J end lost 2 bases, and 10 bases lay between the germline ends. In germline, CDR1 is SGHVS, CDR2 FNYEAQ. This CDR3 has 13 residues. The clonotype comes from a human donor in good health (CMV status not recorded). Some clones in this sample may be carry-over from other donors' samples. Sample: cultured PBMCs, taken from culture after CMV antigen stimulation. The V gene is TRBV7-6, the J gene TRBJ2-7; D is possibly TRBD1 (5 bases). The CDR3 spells CASSRQSTYEQYF. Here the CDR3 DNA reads TGTGCCAGCAGCAGACAGTCTACCTACGAGCAGTACTTC.